The present T cell receptor (beta chain) was sequenced within a study of OX40 agonist ivuxolimab in advanced cancers. About the study: With a range of about 20 to 79, age averaged about 59 years, and around 80% were male. Partial responses were seen in three patients, one with hepatocellular carcinoma and two with cutaneous melanoma.

Autoimmune disease history or systemic immunosuppression led to patient exclusion. At cycle 4 day 1, cycle 7 day 1, and baseline, blood was sampled. The CDR3 extends over 15 amino acids. Deletions cut 4 bases from V and 3 bases from J, with 16 bases between. CDR1 is ENHRY and CDR2 is SYGVKD in the germline V gene. Sequencing was performed with immunoSEQ multiplex PCR; in TCRdb, only in-frame clones are kept and a portion is missing. The table has 45,000 to 70,000 clones, around 89% seen once; the top ten hold over 1.1%. This clonotype was sampled from an adult with an advanced solid tumor such as melanoma, head and neck, liver or kidney cancer. The rearrangement links TRBV10-3 to TRBJ2-7; D perhaps matches TRBD2 (7 bases). The sample was CD4+ or CD8+ T cells sorted from blood, taken in a trial of the OX40 agonist ivuxolimab. The CDR3 DNA reads TGTGCCATCAGTGGAAGTGGGGGGGCGAACTACGAGCAGTACTTC. Translation: CAISGSGGANYEQYF.